The 18 T cell receptor beta chains reported below all come from one sample, sequenced in a study of T cell repertoires in cytomegalovirus infection. Each CDR3 protein gets one entry after TCRdb re-called the reads with MiXCR. The sample yields approximately 500,000 distinct CDR3 sequences, approximately 10% seen once. Sequenced input: PBMCs. The receptors here all came from a human donor in good health (CMV status not recorded). Some clones in this sample may be carry-over from other donors' samples.

This clonotype was found a few times. The J gene is TRBJ1-5, the V gene TRBV27; D ambiguous. The V gene lost 4 bases and the J gene lost 4 bases, with 8 bases spanning the gap. CDR1 MNHEY and CDR2 SMNVEV come from the germline V gene (reference sequence). The CDR3 is 13 residues long. The CDR3 loop reads CASSYSLNQPQHF. DNA of the CDR3: TGTGCCAGCAGTTACAGCCTTAATCAGCCCCAGCATTTT.

This clonotype was seen a handful of times. V is TRBV20-1 and J is TRBJ2-7; TRBD1 agrees at 11 bases. Looked up from germline, CDR1 is DFQATT and CDR2 is SNEGSKA (reference sequence). The CDR3 is made up of 13 amino acids. V shed 4 bases and J 3 bases; nucleotides not matched to a gene: 2. The DNA for the CDR3 is TGCAGTGCTACGGACAGGGGGCTCTACGAGCAGTACTTC. This codes for CSATDRGLYEQYF.

This clonotype was found many times. Sequence at one end of the junction differs from germline and may be a read error. CDR3 loop: CATSTGNSEAFF. The DNA for the CDR3 is TGTGCCACTTCGACAGGGAACTCTGAAGCTTTCTTT. The V and J genes are TRBV10-3 and TRBJ1-1, with 7 bases matching TRBD1. The CDR3 consists of 12 residues. The V gene's germline CDR1 is ENHRY and CDR2 SYGVKD.

The rearrangement links TRBV29-1 to TRBJ2-5; D might be TRBD2 (5 bases). The CDR3 extends over 13 amino acids. Germline V gene sequence: CDR1 SQVTM, CDR2 ANQGSEA. V lost 8 bases to trimming and J lost 1 base, with 14 bases between them. DNA for the CDR3: TGCAGCCTTCGACTATTATCCCAAGAGACCCAGTACTTC. Its translation: CSLRLLSQETQYF.

This clonotype was observed a few times. The chain links TRBV25-1 to TRBJ1-4; D gene uncertain. Germline CDR1 reads MGHDK; CDR2 reads SYGVNS. The CDR3 loop spans 17 amino acids. Trimming took 3 bases from V and 5 from J, leaving 19 bases between them. DNA for the CDR3: TGTGCCAGCAGTGAGGAGTCTCACGGGTTCCGCAATGAAAAACTGTTTTTT. Translated, it gives CASSEESHGFRNEKLFF.

This clonotype has at least ten counts. The chain has TRBV27 and TRBJ1-1; 10 nucleotides agree with TRBD1. Germline V gives CDR1 MNHEY, CDR2 SMNVEV (reference sequence). Losses at the gene ends were 3 bases for V and 7 bases for J; bases not matched to a gene: 8. CDR3 length: 15 residues. The CDR3 sequence: CASSFSGGQGVEAFF. The DNA for the CDR3 is TGTGCCAGCAGTTTTTCCGGAGGACAGGGGGTTGAAGCTTTCTTT.

CDR3 in amino acids: CASSYSRRLGNEQFF. CDR3 DNA sequence: TGTGCCAGCAGTTACTCGAGAAGGTTAGGCAATGAGCAGTTCTTC. The chain is built from TRBV6-5 and TRBJ2-1, with unresolved D. V was trimmed by 0 bases and J by 6 bases, leaving 12 bases between them. The CDR3 spans 15 residues. From germline, CDR1 is MNHEY and CDR2 SVGAGI.

This clonotype was observed at least ten times. V usage is TRBV12-3 or TRBV12-4 and J usage is TRBJ2-7; D gene unclear. CDR3 length: 14 residues. The V and J ends lost 4 bases and 0 bases respectively, with 10 bases between them. The CDR3 bases are TGTGCCAGCAGTTCATTCAGAAACTCCTACGAGCAGTACTTC. This encodes CASSSFRNSYEQYF.

This clonotype was detected ten times or more. The chain employs TRBV6-5 and TRBJ1-2; D gene ambiguous. Germline V CDR1 and CDR2: MNHEY, SVGAGI. This CDR3 comprises 14 residues. V lost 5 bases, J lost 1 base, and 11 bases lay in between. This CDR3 reads CASSLGRVNYGYTF. The CDR3, as DNA: TGTGCCAGCAGTCTAGGGAGGGTTAACTATGGCTACACCTTC.

This clonotype has just a few counts. The chain links TRBV4-2 to TRBJ2-3; 11 bases fit TRBD2. J gave up 0 bases and V 1 base, and 3 bases lay outside the gene matches. Germline CDR1 is LGHNA and CDR2 is YNFKEQ. This CDR3 region has 17 residues. CDR3 region: CASSQVTSGASTDTQYF. CDR3 bases: TGTGCCAGCAGCCAAGTGACTAGCGGGGCCAGCACAGATACGCAGTATTTT.

This clonotype was seen at least ten times. V is TRBV7-3 and J is TRBJ1-4, with a possible D match to TRBD1 (5 bases). Trimming shortened V by 5 bases and J by 5 bases, and 15 bases separated the two germline ends. CDR3 length: 15 amino acids. CDR1 and CDR2 from the germline V gene are SGHTA and FQGTGA. The CDR3 region is CASSPSGLGNEKLFF. For the CDR3, the DNA is TGTGCCAGCAGCCCGTCAGGGTTAGGAAATGAAAAACTGTTTTTT. Complete variable domain (other parts from reference TRBV7-3 and TRBJ1-4): GAGVSQTPSNKVTEKGKYVELRCDPISGHTALYWYRQSLGQGPEFLIYFQGTGAADDSGLPNDRFFAVRPEGSVSTLKIQRTERGDSAVYLCASSPSGLGNEKLFFGSGTQLSVL.

This clonotype was observed at least ten times. V is TRBV7-2 and J is TRBJ1-2; 9 positions match TRBD1. Germline V gene lookup returns CDR1 SGHTA and CDR2 FQGNSA. There are 15 residues in the CDR3. V was pared by 3 bases and J by 4 bases, with 6 bases of the junction left unmatched. The CDR3 here is CASSLAGTGLYGYTF. In DNA, the CDR3 is TGTGCCAGCAGCTTGGCCGGGACAGGGCTCTATGGCTACACCTTC.

With regard to this clonotype: A much larger clone lies one base from this, so it may be a read error. This chain uses TRBV25-1 with TRBJ2-2, with a tentative D call TRBD1 (8 bases). Germline V gene lookup returns CDR1 MGHDK and CDR2 SYGVNS. The CDR3 runs to 18 residues. CDR3 in DNA: TGTGCCAGCAGTGAATATAAGGGTGAACAGGGGGGGTCCGGGGAGCCGTTTTTT. Protein product: CASSEYKGEQGGSGEPFF.

This clonotype was found a few times. This chain connects TRBV6-6 to TRBJ1-5; a possible D gene is TRBD1 (6 bases). This CDR3 has 14 residues. Deletions cut 8 bases from V and 2 bases from J, with 13 bases between. Looked up from germline, CDR1 is MNHNY and CDR2 is SVGAGI (reference sequence). CDR3 amino acids: CASGQGMGNQPQHF. The CDR3 nucleotides read TGTGCCAGCGGCCAGGGGATGGGCAATCAGCCCCAGCATTTT.

This clonotype was seen ten or more times. This chain uses TRBV6-1 with TRBJ1-1; TRBD1 is a possible D gene (6 bases). The ends were cut back, 1 base at V and 0 bases at J, with 18 bases in the middle. Germline V lookup: CDR1 MNHNS, CDR2 SASEGT. The CDR3 has 18 residues. The CDR3 here is CASSEEGVLKRMNTEAFF. CDR3 DNA: TGTGCCAGCAGTGAAGAGGGGGTCCTGAAGAGAATGAACACTGAAGCTTTCTTT.

This clonotype has a count of ten or more. V is TRBV7-3 and J is TRBJ1-2; no firm D call. The CDR3 extends over 15 amino acids. Germline V gene sequence: CDR1 SGHTA, CDR2 FQGTGA. The V end lost 1 base, the J end lost 4 bases, and 13 bases lay between the germline ends. CDR3 DNA sequence: TGTGCCAGCAGCTTAAACCCGGGAGCGACCTATGGCTACACCTTC. Protein: CASSLNPGATYGYTF.

This clonotype occurred many times. The CDR3 sequence: CAISRGQGSNQPQHF. DNA of the CDR3: TGTGCCATCAGTCGAGGGCAAGGGAGTAATCAGCCCCAGCATTTT. V is TRBV10-3 and J is TRBJ1-5, with no clear D. The CDR3 contains 15 residues. The germline gives CDR1 ENHRY, CDR2 SYGVKD. Trimming stripped 5 bases from V and 4 bases from J, with 15 bases between.

This clonotype was seen at least ten times. The gene calls are TRBV7-9 and TRBJ1-2; 8 positions match TRBD1. The V and J ends lost 0 bases and 3 bases, in that order; junction bases with no gene match: 6. Germline V gives CDR1 SEHNR, CDR2 FQNEAQ (reference sequence). The CDR3 length is 16 residues. CDR3 nucleotide sequence: TGTGCCAGCAGCTTAGCAGTGGGACAGGATCACTATGGCTACACCTTC. Translation: CASSLAVGQDHYGYTF.